Given below is one T cell receptor (beta chain) in context. The data were taken from a study of blood T cell repertoires in COVID-19. TCRdb's copy holds only in-frame clones and misses some; the assay was immunoSEQ multiplex PCR. The sample records about 170,000 clones, around 84% being singletons. This TCR was recovered from a woman aged 70-85 years with COVID-19, enrolled during active disease. The specimen was peripheral blood.

CDR3 region: CASSGGFGEARTETQYF. The CDR3 DNA sequence: TGTGCCAGTAGTGGGGGGTTCGGGGAGGCCCGCACGGAGACCCAGTACTTC. This chain joins TRBV19 and TRBJ2-5; weak D call: TRBD2 (6 bases). Looked up from germline, CDR1 is LNHDA and CDR2 is SQIVND (reference sequence). The CDR3 sequence is 17 residues long. Trimming cost V 5 bases and J 5 bases, with 24 bases left between them.